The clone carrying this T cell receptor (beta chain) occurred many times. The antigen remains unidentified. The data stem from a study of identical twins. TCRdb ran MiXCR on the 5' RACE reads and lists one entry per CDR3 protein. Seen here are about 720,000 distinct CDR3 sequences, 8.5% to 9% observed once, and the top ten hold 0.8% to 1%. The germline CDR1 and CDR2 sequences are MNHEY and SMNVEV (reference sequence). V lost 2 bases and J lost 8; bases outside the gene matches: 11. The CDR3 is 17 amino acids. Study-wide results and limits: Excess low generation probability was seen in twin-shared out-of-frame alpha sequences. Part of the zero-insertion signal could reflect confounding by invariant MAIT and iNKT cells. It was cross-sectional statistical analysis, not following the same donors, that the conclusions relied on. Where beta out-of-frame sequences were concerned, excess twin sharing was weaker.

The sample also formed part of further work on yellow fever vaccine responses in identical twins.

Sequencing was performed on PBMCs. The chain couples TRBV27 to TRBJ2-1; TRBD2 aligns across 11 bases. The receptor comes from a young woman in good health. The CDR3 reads CASSLTFLAGGGYEQFF. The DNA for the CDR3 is TGTGCCAGCAGTTTAACGTTTCTAGCGGGGGGTGGCTATGAGCAGTTCTTC.